What follows are 28 T cell receptor beta chains derived from one specimen sequenced in a study of shared clonotypes between healthy human individuals. Method: immunoSEQ multiplex PCR; TCRdb's copy keeps in-frame clones and lacks some. Of under 1,100,000 clones in the sample, 70% to 80% are singletons; the top ten hold around 0.6%. The specimen was memory CD4+ T cells from PBMCs. Documented subset: CD45RA-negative fraction. The receptors come from a man between 18 and 35 years old in good health. Some clones in this sample may be carry-over from other donors' samples.

This clone was seen only once. The chain recombines TRBV6-1 with TRBJ2-7; possibly TRBD1 or TRBD2 for D (5 bases each). Trimming took 5 bases from V and 9 from J, leaving 17 bases between them. CDR3 length: 13 amino acids. CDR1 is MNHNS and CDR2 is SASEGT in the germline V gene. The CDR3 bases are TGTGCCAGCAGTAATGAGGGGCGGACGGGGCAGTACTTC. Protein product: CASSNEGRTGQYF.

The CDR3 DNA follows: TGCGCCAGCAGCAGGGGACAGGGAGCACACCAGCCCCAGCATTTT. It is translated as CASSRGQGAHQPQHF. The chain employs TRBV5-1 and TRBJ1-5, with 9 bases lining up with TRBD1. Looked up from germline, CDR1 is SGHRS and CDR2 is YFSETQ. J was trimmed by 7 bases and V by 4 bases; bases with no gene match: 9. The CDR3 contains 15 residues. Drawing the rest from reference TRBV5-1 and TRBJ1-5, the complete variable domain is KAGVTQTPRYLIKTRGQQVTLSCSPISGHRSVSWYQQTPGQGLQFLFEYFSETQRNKGNFPGRFSGRQFSNSRSEMNVSTLELGDSALYLCASSRGQGAHQPQHFGDGTRLSIL.

The chain is built from TRBV9 and TRBJ2-5, with 8 nucleotides matching TRBD1. Germline V gene lookup returns CDR1 SGDLS and CDR2 YYNGEE. Trimming removed 2 bases from V and 11 bases from J; junction bases left unmatched: 5. The CDR3 runs 12 residues. Here the CDR3 reads CASSVTGEEQYF. The CDR3 DNA reads TGTGCCAGCAGCGTGACAGGGGAAGAGCAGTACTTC.

The chain recombines TRBV30 with TRBJ1-6; D call uncertain. The CDR3 extends over 16 amino acids. V lost 1 base and J 10 bases, leaving 20 bases between the germline ends. Germline V gives CDR1 GTSNPN, CDR2 SVGIG (reference sequence). The CDR3 DNA sequence: TGTGCCTGGAGTGCCCTCGGATTTCGGGCAAACTCACCCCTCCACTTT. Translation gives CAWSALGFRANSPLHF.

V is TRBV27 and J is TRBJ2-7; D possibly corresponds to TRBD1 (6 bases). Trimming removed 5 bases from V and 1 base from J, with 15 bases in between. The CDR3 is 15 amino acids. Germline V gene sequence: CDR1 MNHEY, CDR2 SMNVEV (reference sequence). CDR3 sequence (DNA): TGTGCCAGCAGTCTGTACCCGGGACAATCCTACGAGCAGTACTTC. Translation: CASSLYPGQSYEQYF.

The chain carries TRBV10-1 and TRBJ1-1; D ambiguous. Germline CDR1 reads WNHNN; CDR2 reads SYGVQD (reference sequence). Trimming removed 0 bases at V and 3 bases at J, with 2 bases between. This CDR3 has 12 amino acids. The CDR3 reads CASSESDTEAFF. The CDR3 DNA is TGCGCCAGCAGTGAGTCGGACACTGAAGCTTTCTTT.

The chain is built from TRBV9 and TRBJ1-3; no clear D. Germline CDR1 SGDLS, CDR2 YYNGEE. The CDR3 covers 14 residues. V lost 4 bases to trimming and J lost 0 bases, with 8 bases between them. The CDR3 nucleotides are TGTGCCAGCAGCACAACAGCCTCTGGAAACACCATATATTTT. Its translation: CASSTTASGNTIYF.

The chain uses TRBV11-3 and TRBJ2-2; D gene uncertain. CDR1 and CDR2 (germline): SGHNT, YENEEA. Trimming removed 0 bases from V and 7 bases from J, with 6 bases in between. The CDR3 totals 13 residues. This chain's CDR3 is CASSLDRYGELFF. CDR3 nucleotides: TGTGCCAGCAGCTTAGATCGGTACGGGGAGCTGTTTTTT.

This clone was counted once. The chain has TRBV30 and TRBJ2-7, with 14 bases lining up with TRBD2. The CDR3 length is 18 residues. The germline V gene encodes CDR1 GTSNPN and CDR2 SVGIG (reference sequence). The ends lost 3 bases at V and 2 bases at J; junction bases unmatched: 12. CDR3 residues: CAWSETPGLAGETYEQYF. CDR3 nucleotides: TGTGCCTGGAGCGAGACGCCGGGACTAGCGGGAGAGACCTACGAGCAGTACTTC.

The chain employs TRBV23-1 and TRBJ2-3; the D gene is possibly TRBD2 (5 bases). TRBV23-1 is assigned to the ORF class and has an uncertain function. V was clipped by 8 bases and J by 0 bases, with 15 bases between them. This CDR3 has 15 amino acids. The CDR3 sequence is CASLAPRTSTDTQYF. CDR3 coding DNA: TGCGCCAGCCTAGCCCCCCGGACGAGCACAGATACGCAGTATTTT.

The J gene is TRBJ1-5, the V gene TRBV28; weak D call: TRBD1 (5 bases). Germline lookup yields CDR1 MDHEN and CDR2 SYDVKM. The CDR3 loop spans 18 amino acids. With 5 bases removed from V and 0 bases from J, the gap between germline ends came to 20 bases. DNA for the CDR3: TGTGCCAGCAGTCACCCCTCACGGGGGAGGAATAGCAATCAGCCCCAGCATTTT. Its protein product is CASSHPSRGRNSNQPQHF. Using reference TRBV28 and TRBJ1-5 for the parts outside the CDR3, the full variable domain is DVKVTQSSRYLVKRTGEKVFLECVQDMDHENMFWYRQDPGLGLRLIYFSYDVKMKEKGDIPEGYSVSREKKERFSLILESASTNQTSMYLCASSHPSRGRNSNQPQHFGDGTRLSIL.

The V call is TRBV21-1, the J call TRBJ2-5. TRBV21-1 has pseudogene status. The CDR3 is made up of 14 amino acids. The CDR3 nucleotides are TGTGCCAGACCCTTTGAAGGGCGGCAAGAGACCCAGTACTTC. Protein: CARPFEGRQETQYF.

This clone was found once. The rearrangement links TRBV7-9 to TRBJ2-2, with D uncertain. This CDR3 spans 15 amino acids. Germline lookup yields CDR1 SEHNR and CDR2 FQNEAQ (reference sequence). Trimming took 5 bases from V and 2 from J, leaving 12 bases between them. The CDR3 sequence: CASSPRSANTGELFF. The CDR3 bases are TGTGCCAGCAGCCCCCGGTCGGCTAACACCGGGGAGCTGTTTTTT.

V gene TRBV4-1 combines with J gene TRBJ2-1, with D unresolved. From germline, CDR1 is MGHRA and CDR2 YSYEKL. The CDR3 consists of 14 residues. Trimming took 4 bases from V and 8 from J, leaving 15 bases between them. This CDR3 is CASSLGYGGDEQFF. The DNA for the CDR3 is TGCGCCAGCAGCCTAGGGTATGGTGGGGATGAGCAGTTCTTC.

The sample holds one count of this clone. The gene calls are TRBV7-2 and TRBJ2-1, with D possibly TRBD1 on 6 matching bases. The germline gives CDR1 SGHTA, CDR2 FQGNSA. The CDR3 runs 12 residues. The V end was cut by 3 bases, the J end by 13 bases, with 13 bases between. The CDR3 DNA is TGTGCCAGCAGCTTGTTCCGGGACATACAGTTCTTC. It translates to CASSLFRDIQFF.

The rearrangement uses TRBV6-5 and TRBJ2-4; unclear D gene. The CDR3 is 13 amino acids. V was clipped by 8 bases and J by 0 bases, with 8 bases between them. Germline V lookup: CDR1 MNHEY, CDR2 SVGAGI. CDR3 residues: CASSGPAKNIQYF. CDR3 in DNA: TGTGCCAGCTCGGGTCCAGCCAAAAACATTCAGTACTTC.

V is TRBV28 and J is TRBJ2-3; D is possibly TRBD1 or TRBD2 (5 bases each). Trimming removed 0 bases from V and 2 bases from J, with 9 bases in between. The germline CDR1 and CDR2 sequences are MDHEN and SYDVKM. This CDR3 contains 15 residues. The CDR3 sequence is CASSLWGVNTDTQYF. The CDR3 coding sequence is TGTGCCAGCAGTTTATGGGGGGTTAACACAGATACGCAGTATTTT.

This chain uses TRBV11-2 with TRBJ2-3, with D maybe TRBD1 (6 bases). The V and J ends lost 8 bases and 5 bases respectively, with 14 bases between them. Germline-derived CDR1 and CDR2 are SGHAT and FQNNGV. This CDR3 region has 13 residues. The CDR3 bases are TGTGCCAGCGCGAATCAACAGGGAGATACGCAGTATTTT. Residues: CASANQQGDTQYF.

V is TRBV5-4 and J is TRBJ2-7, with TRBD2 matching 11 bases. This CDR3 comprises 15 residues. Germline-derived CDR1 and CDR2 are SGHNT and YYREEE (reference sequence). The trim removed 3 bases at V and 7 bases at J, leaving 9 bases unmatched. CDR3 sequence reads: CASSWVAGGPGEQYF. The CDR3 DNA is TGTGCCAGCAGCTGGGTAGCGGGAGGGCCGGGGGAGCAGTACTTC.

This chain uses TRBV2 with TRBJ2-7, with D unclear. This CDR3 region has 12 residues. With 3 bases removed from V and 6 bases from J, the gap between germline ends came to 9 bases. Germline CDR1 reads SNHLY; CDR2 reads FYNNEI. The CDR3 DNA reads as TGTGCCAGCAGTGAGGCGGCAGGCGAGCAGTACTTC. Amino acids: CASSEAAGEQYF.

The chain recombines TRBV5-1 with TRBJ1-1; D is uncertain. The CDR3 has 15 amino acids. The germline CDR1 and CDR2 sequences are SGHRS and YFSETQ. The V and J ends lost 4 bases and 0 bases respectively, with 13 bases between them. The DNA for the CDR3 is TGCGCCAGCAGCGAGAAGGTGGGTCTGAACACTGAAGCTTTCTTT. As protein: CASSEKVGLNTEAFF.

This clone was observed a few times. This could be a read error, since a much larger clone is one nucleotide away. The chain is built from TRBV15 and TRBJ2-5; D not certain. Germline assignment: CDR1 LNHNV and CDR2 YYDKDF (reference sequence). This CDR3 has 10 residues. Between the trimmed V and J ends, which lost 5 bases and 2 bases, there was a span of 0 bases. Written as DNA, the CDR3 is TGTGCCACCAGCCAAGAGACCCAGTACTTC. Its translation is CATSQETQYF.

This chain uses TRBV7-8 with TRBJ2-4, with D possibly matching TRBD2 (6 bases). Germline V CDR1 and CDR2: SGHVS, FQNEAQ. Trimming pared 10 bases from V and 5 bases from J, leaving 15 bases between. The CDR3 loop spans 13 amino acids. CDR3 sequence: CATLGGEENIQYF. CDR3 sequence (DNA): TGTGCCACCCTTGGCGGGGAAGAAAACATTCAGTACTTC.

This chain connects TRBV7-3 to TRBJ1-1; perhaps TRBD1 as D (5 bases). The CDR3 covers 14 residues. The germline CDR1 and CDR2 sequences are SGHTA and FQGTGA. V lost 0 bases, J lost 4 bases, and 9 bases lay in between. The CDR3 spells CASSLTSGATEAFF. CDR3 in DNA: TGTGCCAGCAGCTTAACGTCCGGGGCCACTGAAGCTTTCTTT.

The chain joins TRBV15 to TRBJ2-5; D uncertain. V lost 2 bases and J lost 2, with 6 bases in between. This CDR3 has 13 residues. Germline V CDR1 and CDR2: LNHNV, YYDKDF (reference sequence). The CDR3 DNA reads TGTGCCACCAGCAGACGTGTACAAGAGACCCAGTACTTC. Translation: CATSRRVQETQYF.

The chain is built from TRBV19 and TRBJ1-1, with D hard to call. Per germline, CDR1 LNHDA and CDR2 SQIVND (reference sequence). The CDR3 spans 13 residues. V was cut by 3 bases and J by 1 base, with 6 bases left in between. The CDR3 DNA is TGTGCCAGTAGTATCTGGCCGAACACTGAAGCTTTCTTT. Protein: CASSIWPNTEAFF.

Turning to this clone: A read error is likely here: a far larger clone is one base away. The chain recombines TRBV7-2 with TRBJ2-7, with 8 positions matching TRBD2. This CDR3 comprises 13 residues. Germline CDR1 and CDR2: SGHTA and FQGNSA. V lost 5 bases to trimming and J lost 4 bases; unmatched junction nucleotides: 4. The DNA of the CDR3 is TGTGCCAGCAGCCCGACTAGCGCATACGAGCAGTACTTC. This translates into CASSPTSAYEQYF. Filled out from reference TRBV7-2 and TRBJ2-7, the complete variable domain reads GAGVSQSPSNKVTEKGKDVELRCDPISGHTALYWYRQSLGQGLEFLIYFQGNSAPDKSGLPSDRFSAERTGGSVSTLTIQRTQQEDSAVYLCASSPTSAYEQYFGPGTRLTVT.

This clone occurred many times. This sequence joins TRBV10-3 and TRBJ1-1, with D uncertain. Trimming removed 3 bases at V and 1 base at J, with 12 bases between. Germline-derived CDR1 and CDR2 are ENHRY and SYGVKD. CDR3 length: 15 amino acids. The CDR3 nucleotides are TGTGCCATCAGTGAATTCGGCACGGCGAACACTGAAGCTTTCTTT. It translates to CAISEFGTANTEAFF.